Presented here are 28 T cell receptor beta chains from one specimen sequenced in a study of T cells in Graves' hyperthyroidism and ophthalmopathy. Amplified TCR beta CDR3 regions came from RNA transcripts. The study used the HTBI primer set for a first-round RT-PCR of the TCR CDR3. TCRdb analysed the multiplex PCR reads with MiXCR anew, one entry per CDR3 protein. The data contain a few hundred thousand distinct CDR3 sequences, 15% of them singletons. The sequenced sample consisted of blood. The receptors derive from a woman aged 25 to 39 with Graves' hyperthyroidism.

Note on this clonotype: A much larger clone is a single base away; this may be a read error. J is TRBJ2-1 and V is TRBV2; D unclear. Germline V CDR1 and CDR2: SNHLY, FYNNEI. The CDR3 sequence is 11 residues long. The DNA for the CDR3 is TGTGCCAGCAGTGGGGCCAATGAGCAGCTCTTC. Translation: CASSGANEQLF.

This clonotype has at least ten counts. CDR3 in amino acids: CASTLSSGRVQFF. In DNA, the CDR3 is TGTGCCAGCACCCTTTCTAGCGGGAGAGTGCAGTTCTTC. V and J are TRBV28 and TRBJ2-1, with 10 bases that match TRBD2. The CDR3 covers 13 residues. The germline CDR1 and CDR2 sequences are MDHEN and SYDVKM. After removal of 7 bases from V and 12 bases from J, the junction contained 9 bases not matched to a gene.

This clonotype was detected a few times. V usage is TRBV5-1 and J usage is TRBJ2-5; a possible D gene is TRBD2 (5 bases). V gave up 0 bases and J gave up 2 bases, with 14 bases separating them. This CDR3 has 16 residues. In germline, CDR1 is SGHRS, CDR2 YFSETQ. CDR3 in DNA: TGCGCCAGCAGCTTGGCCCGGGGTACTGCTCAAGAGACCCAGTACTTC. This codes for CASSLARGTAQETQYF.

This clonotype appeared many times. The chain links TRBV24-1 to TRBJ2-1, with D perhaps TRBD1 (5 bases). Trimming stripped 5 bases from V and 7 bases from J, with 14 bases between. The CDR3 runs 14 residues. Germline lookup yields CDR1 KGHDR and CDR2 SFDVKD. The DNA for the CDR3 is TGTGCCACCAGTGCCTGGGGCGGCCGGAATGAGCAGTTCTTC. It is translated as CATSAWGGRNEQFF.

The J gene is TRBJ2-2, the V gene TRBV9; D is unclear. The germline V gene encodes CDR1 SGDLS and CDR2 YYNGEE. Trimming cost V 1 base and J 4 bases, with 5 bases left between them. The CDR3 consists of 13 residues. The CDR3 DNA sequence: TGTGCCAGCAGCGTATCAAGCACCGGGGAGCTGTTTTTT. Amino acids: CASSVSSTGELFF.

In this sample, this clonotype turned up a few times. The chain uses TRBV6-2 or TRBV6-3 and TRBJ2-1; 7 nucleotides align to TRBD1. Germline trimming cut 2 bases from V and 3 bases from J; bases unmatched to any gene: 4. The germline V gene encodes CDR1 MNHEY and CDR2 SVGEGT. The CDR3 runs to 15 residues. This chain's CDR3 is CASSYGPGGYNEQFF. As DNA, the CDR3 is TGTGCCAGCAGTTACGGCCCAGGGGGCTACAATGAGCAGTTCTTC.

The CDR3 DNA sequence: TGTGCCAGCAGTGAATCTCGGGGACAGGGGAAAAACATTCAGTACTTC. This encodes CASSESRGQGKNIQYF. This sequence joins TRBV2 and TRBJ2-4; 10 bases agree with TRBD1. Germline-derived CDR1 and CDR2 are SNHLY and FYNNEI. The length of the CDR3 is 16 residues. V dropped 2 bases and J dropped 4; count of bases not matched to a gene: 5.

This clonotype has a handful of counts. V usage is TRBV12-3 or TRBV12-4 and J usage is TRBJ1-2; TRBD1 agrees at 8 bases. V shed 2 bases, J shed 7 bases, and the junction held 6 bases outside the gene matches. This CDR3 has 14 residues. The CDR3 DNA follows: TGTGCCAGCAGTTTATTTCAGGGGGCGAGTGGCTACACCTTC. Protein: CASSLFQGASGYTF.

The chain links TRBV12-3 or TRBV12-4 to TRBJ1-2; tentatively, D is TRBD1 (5 bases). Trimming removed 8 bases from V and 0 bases from J, with 16 bases in between. The CDR3 contains 15 residues. CDR3 sequence (DNA): TGTGCCAGCGCCACCGGGGCCGGGGCTAACTATGGCTACACCTTC. This encodes CASATGAGANYGYTF.

A few counts support this clonotype. The chain uses TRBV20-1 and TRBJ2-5; unclear D gene. Deletions cut 3 bases from V and 5 bases from J, with 16 bases between. Germline V gene sequence: CDR1 DFQATT, CDR2 SNEGSKA (reference sequence). The CDR3 loop spans 14 amino acids. CDR3 sequence reads: CSASVAPGRETQYF. CDR3 in DNA: TGCAGTGCTAGTGTCGCCCCGGGCAGGGAGACCCAGTACTTC.

This clonotype occurred a few times. The rearrangement uses TRBV7-2 and TRBJ2-1; D call uncertain. CDR1 is SGHTA, CDR2 FQGNSA, per germline. V was trimmed by 5 bases and J by 4 bases, leaving 9 bases between them. The CDR3 is made up of 13 amino acids. The CDR3 reads CASSPFDYNEQFF. Here the CDR3 DNA reads TGTGCCAGCAGCCCCTTTGATTACAATGAGCAGTTCTTC.

This chain's CDR3 is CSVKWAGQGSYGYTF. The CDR3, as DNA: TGCAGCGTCAAATGGGCGGGACAGGGGTCTTATGGCTACACCTTC. V and J are TRBV29-1 and TRBJ1-2, with 10 bases lining up with TRBD1. The CDR3 runs to 15 residues. With V trimmed by 6 bases and J by 5 bases, 12 bases remained unmatched. Germline V lookup: CDR1 SQVTM, CDR2 ANQGSEA. The full variable domain, in which reference TRBV29-1 and TRBJ1-2 provide the parts outside the CDR3, is SAVISQKPSRDICQRGTSLTIQCQVDSQVTMMFWYRQQPGQSLTLIATANQGSEATYESGFVIDKFPISRPNLTFSTLTVSNMSPEDSSIYLCSVKWAGQGSYGYTFGSGTRLTVV.

This clonotype was seen a few times. CDR3 loop: CASSYDRFSGGYTF. The CDR3 DNA is TGTGCCAGCAGTTACGACAGGTTTTCGGGTGGCTACACCTTC. J is TRBJ1-2 and V is TRBV6-1, with a tentative D call TRBD1 (6 bases). CDR3 length: 14 amino acids. Trimming took 5 bases from V and 7 from J, leaving 17 bases between them. CDR1 and CDR2 from the germline V gene are MNHNS and SASEGT.

CDR3 sequence: CASSMGNNYGYTF. In DNA, the CDR3 is TGTGCCAGTAGTATGGGGAATAACTATGGCTACACCTTC. This chain connects TRBV19 to TRBJ1-2; D unclear. CDR1 is LNHDA and CDR2 is SQIVND in the germline V gene (reference sequence). V dropped 3 bases and J dropped 1 base, with 6 bases sitting between them. The CDR3 is 13 residues long.

Ten or more counts support this clonotype. This chain links TRBV10-3 with TRBJ2-3; 10 bases match TRBD2. This CDR3 is 20 amino acids long. Germline values: CDR1 ENHRY, CDR2 SYGVKD. J lost 0 bases, V lost 6 bases, and 18 bases had no gene match. The CDR3 DNA sequence: TGTGCCATCAGGGGGACTACTAGCGGGACGCTCCTAACTAGCACAGATACGCAGTATTTT. Translation: CAIRGTTSGTLLTSTDTQYF.

This chain joins TRBV28 and TRBJ2-6; tentative D call: TRBD2 (6 bases). The CDR3 length is 14 residues. Trimming stripped 8 bases from V and 2 bases from J, with 10 bases between. Per germline, CDR1 MDHEN and CDR2 SYDVKM. The CDR3 nucleotides are TGTGCCAGCGGCCGGGGGACTGGGGCCAACGTCCTGACTTTC. It codes for CASGRGTGANVLTF.

J is TRBJ2-2 and V is TRBV7-9; 8 bases match TRBD1. The CDR3 runs 15 residues. CDR1 is SEHNR, CDR2 FQNEAQ, per germline (reference sequence). The V segment lost 2 bases and the J segment 6 bases; nucleotides outside the gene matches: 5. CDR3 nucleotides: TGTGCCAGCAGCTTACAGGGGGCCATGTCCGGGGAGCTGTTTTTT. This encodes CASSLQGAMSGELFF.

This clonotype has at least ten counts. The chain links TRBV5-1 to TRBJ2-1; the match to TRBD2 covers 8 bases. This CDR3 is built from 15 residues. The germline V gene encodes CDR1 SGHRS and CDR2 YFSETQ. The V gene end was trimmed by 0 bases and the J gene end by 4 bases; junction bases not matched to a gene: 3. The CDR3 region is CASSLVSGKYNEQFF. The CDR3 DNA follows: TGCGCCAGCAGCTTGGTTAGCGGGAAATACAATGAGCAGTTCTTC.

This chain links TRBV2 with TRBJ1-4; D not resolved. In germline, CDR1 is SNHLY, CDR2 FYNNEI. Trimming stripped 5 bases from V and 4 bases from J, with 17 bases between. The CDR3 loop spans 16 amino acids. CDR3 amino acids: CASSPEGMVINEKLFF. The CDR3 nucleotides read TGTGCCAGCAGTCCCGAAGGGATGGTTATTAATGAAAAACTGTTTTTT.

V is TRBV29-1 and J is TRBJ2-7; 8 bases are a match to TRBD1. Per germline, CDR1 SQVTM and CDR2 ANQGSEA. The CDR3 consists of 13 residues. V shed 5 bases and J 2 bases; nucleotides not matched to a gene: 5. For the CDR3, the DNA is TGCAGCGTTACTGGGACAGGACCCTACGAGCAGTACTTC. This encodes CSVTGTGPYEQYF.

This clonotype was counted ten times or more. V gene TRBV14 combines with J gene TRBJ2-3; 8 nucleotides agree with TRBD2. Per the germline V gene, CDR1 is SGHDN and CDR2 is FVKESK. The CDR3 extends over 15 amino acids. V shed 3 bases, J shed 2 bases, and the junction held 4 bases outside the gene matches. The CDR3 is CASSQSSGTTDTQYF. CDR3 nucleotides: TGTGCCAGCAGCCAGAGTAGCGGGACCACAGATACGCAGTATTTT.

There are a few counts of this clonotype. The V call is TRBV3-1, the J call TRBJ2-2, with a tentative D call TRBD2 (7 bases). Germline V gene lookup returns CDR1 LGHDT and CDR2 YNNKEL (reference sequence). The V end was cut by 0 bases, the J end by 4 bases, with 12 bases between. CDR3 length: 16 residues. DNA for the CDR3: TGTGCCAGCAGCCAAGATAGGGGGAGGGCCACCGGGGAGCTGTTTTTT. Translation gives CASSQDRGRATGELFF.

The sample holds a few counts of this clonotype. The V call is TRBV27, the J call TRBJ1-5; D is possibly TRBD1 (5 bases). Germline V gene sequence: CDR1 MNHEY, CDR2 SMNVEV (reference sequence). V shed 5 bases and J shed 2 bases, with 16 bases lying between them. This CDR3 contains 16 residues. Here the CDR3 reads CASSPDRGVGNQPQHF. The DNA of the CDR3 is TGTGCCAGCAGTCCCGATCGGGGGGTGGGCAATCAGCCCCAGCATTTT.

The chain joins TRBV7-9 to TRBJ1-1; no reliable D call. Germline loops: CDR1 SEHNR, CDR2 FQNEAQ (reference sequence). The CDR3 runs 12 residues. Between the trimmed V and J ends, which lost 6 bases and 12 bases, there was a span of 17 bases. The CDR3 region has the DNA TGTGCCAGCAGGGGGAGTTCAGATCGTCCTTTCTTT. Translated: CASRGSSDRPFF.

This clonotype showed up many times. V gene TRBV11-2 combines with J gene TRBJ1-4; D unclear. Trimming took off 1 base at V and 7 bases at J, with 13 bases between the two ends. The CDR3 runs to 15 residues. Germline V gives CDR1 SGHAT, CDR2 FQNNGV. The CDR3 bases are TGTGCCAGCAGCTTAGGTCCATCTTTGGCTGAAAAACTGTTTTTT. Protein: CASSLGPSLAEKLFF.

This clonotype was counted many times. The V gene is TRBV15, the J gene TRBJ2-7; weak D call: TRBD1 (6 bases). The CDR3 totals 15 residues. CDR1 LNHNV and CDR2 YYDKDF come from the germline V gene (reference sequence). V was trimmed by 0 bases and J by 0 bases, leaving 9 bases between them. The CDR3 protein is CATSRDGDNSYEQYF. CDR3 bases: TGTGCCACCAGCAGAGATGGGGACAACTCCTACGAGCAGTACTTC.

With regard to this clonotype: At one end the junction does not follow the germline gene, possibly because of a read error. The chain employs TRBV3-1 and TRBJ2-3; D is undetermined. Per germline, CDR1 LGHDT and CDR2 YNNKEL (reference sequence). This CDR3 is built from 15 residues. The CDR3 region is CVSSQVGQDTDTQYF. DNA of the CDR3: TGTGTCAGCAGCCAAGTCGGGCAGGACACAGATACGCAGTATTTT.

There are many counts of this clonotype. The chain recombines TRBV11-2 with TRBJ2-1, with D tentatively TRBD2 (5 bases). Per germline, CDR1 SGHAT and CDR2 FQNNGV. Trimming took off 2 bases at V and 1 base at J, with 9 bases between the two ends. This CDR3 is built from 15 residues. Written as DNA, the CDR3 is TGTGCCAGCAGCTTATTCGCGGGTTCCTACAATGAGCAGTTCTTC. Protein product: CASSLFAGSYNEQFF.